This TCR beta chain was recovered during a study of metastatic and nonmetastatic thyroid tumors. Across the whole study: Repertoire data that came from the blood and tumor or nodule tissue of malignant and benign thyroid patients were compared. Broader study findings: Within blood and tumor, benign nodules reportedly had significantly lower TCR beta diversity than malignant thyroid tumors did.

The CDR3 length is 19 residues. Germline V gene lookup returns CDR1 MNHEY and CDR2 SVGAGI. Losses at the gene ends were 0 bases for V and 4 bases for J; bases not matched to a gene: 12. In the original processing: It was from CDR3 differences across clinicopathological groups that a distant-metastasis classifier for papillary thyroid cancer was built. TCRdb re-called clones from the PCR reads using MiXCR. Clone size and V and J calls follow TCRdb, not the original study. The sample lists around 37,000 clones, approximately 26% occurring once. Many counts were recorded for this clone. The antigen remains unidentified. The entire patient cohort was treatment-naive prior to thyroid surgery.

This chain links TRBV6-5 with TRBJ2-6; 7 bases align to TRBD2. This TCR derives from a female donor with papillary thyroid cancer or a benign thyroid nodule (not recorded which). Some clones in this sample may be carry-over from other donors' samples. The sequencing sample was made of blood. Written as DNA, the CDR3 is TGTGCCAGCAGTTACTCGGGGCTAGCGGTGGGTGGGGGGGCCAACGTCCTGACTTTC. This sequence encodes CASSYSGLAVGGGANVLTF.